This TCR beta chain stems from a study of Ad26.COV2.S vaccination and SARS-CoV-2 variants (dated by TCRdb to the early 2020s). For context, the study as a whole: Donors in the vaccine arm were drawn from COV1001, a multicentre, randomized, double-blind, placebo-controlled phase I-IIa trial testing Ad26.COV2.S in healthy adults. Ad26.COV2.S was administered intramuscularly at 5 x 10^10 or 1 x 10^11 viral particles, either as a single shot or as two shots given 56 days apart. TCRbeta repertoire sequencing served as the tool for gauging how specific and how broad the SARS-CoV-2-reactive T cell receptors were following Ad26.COV2.S vaccination. A total of 32 samples were included in the TCR-sequenced set, comprising 19 Ad26.COV2.S vaccine recipients, 5 placebo recipients and 8 SARS-CoV-2 convalescent individuals. Trial participants were randomized into five groups of five: low-dose or high-dose Ad26.COV2.S given once or twice, or placebo on both occasions. Blinding of investigators to trial group allocation was maintained during experiments and outcome assessment.

The immunoSEQ Assay was used to sequence TCRbeta CDR3 regions. After extraction, genomic DNA underwent amplification by bias-controlled multiplex PCR, followed by high-throughput sequencing. From the authors' description of their analysis: To quantify the absolute abundance of each unique TCRbeta CDR3 region, sequences were collapsed and filtered. T cell fraction was estimated by normalizing TCRbeta template counts to usable DNA, with usable DNA measured through amplification of reference genes found in all nucleated cells. Repertoire TCRs were annotated as SARS-CoV-2-specific when V gene, CDR3 amino acid sequence and J gene were exactly matched to a known reactive TCR set. The reference SARS-CoV-2 TCR set came from MIRA and was filtered for enrichment in COVID-19-positive ImmuneCODE repertoires, removing public or cross-reactive TCRs. Using the MIRA antigens, annotated TCRs were further analysed by specific ORF or by position within an ORF. Depth was the summed frequency of annotated unique rearrangements, while breadth was defined as annotated unique rearrangements over total unique productive rearrangements. Two-sided Wilcoxon rank-sum tests were used to compare TCR breadth between groups. TCRdb took this table from immuneACCESS and kept in-frame rearrangements with V and J called. Such tables lack part of the clones; where checked against another copy, unresolved V genes explain under half of the gap, and the rest is unexplained. V, J and clone size reflect that table, while D and trimming were determined from the DNA. The table for this sample lists approximately 300,000 clones; around 81% of them were counted only once. Around 2.2% of the sample is taken by the ten largest.

This specimen's treatment or condition label, interpreted: 19 received Ad26.COV2.S at low or high dose, single or two shots; 5 received placebo; per-sample allocation not given. Repertoires of vaccine and placebo recipients were sequenced from samples collected on day 63 after the first injection. In Cohort 1b, about 25 adults aged 18-55 years were enrolled at a single site in Boston, USA, between 29 July and 7 August 2020. Ad26.COV2.S consisted of a replication-incompetent adenovirus type 26 vector by which a prefusion-stabilized SARS-CoV-2 spike protein from the original Wuhan strain was expressed. The CDR3 spans 15 residues, from the cysteine through the phenylalanine. Kept here is only the CDR3 DNA, which spans 45 bases and is read in frame from base 1. V ends up 5 bases short and J 4 bases short, with an unmatched junction base count of 11. Sequences MNHEY (CDR1) and SVGAGI (CDR2) are obtained from the germline V gene.

This clone was seen a handful of times. No cognate antigen has been identified for it. Base-call qualities are not available, and no considerably larger clone is one nucleotide away. Broader findings and caveats from the paper: After vaccination, substantial breadth of spike-specific CD8+ and CD4+ T cell responses was reported. Spike-specific TCR breadth was higher in Ad26.COV2.S recipients than in placebo recipients (P = 0.0014). The study was not powered to compare responses between vaccine doses or regimens. According to the authors, total T cell responses may have been underestimated by the TCR breadth and depth analyses. Vaccine and placebo recipients had similar non-spike TCR breadth, a finding consistent with the vaccine containing only spike.

The clonotype originates from a person aged 18-60 years who received the Ad26.COV2.S COVID-19 vaccine or a placebo. The V and J segments used are TRBV6-5 and TRBJ2-7, with 7 bases in between that match TRBD1. Sample: peripheral blood, taken in a trial of Ad26.COV2.S vaccine versus placebo. The DNA sequence reads TGTGCCAGCAGTCCAAGGACAGGAGGAAATTACGAGCAGTACTTC. It translates to CASSPRTGGNYEQYF.